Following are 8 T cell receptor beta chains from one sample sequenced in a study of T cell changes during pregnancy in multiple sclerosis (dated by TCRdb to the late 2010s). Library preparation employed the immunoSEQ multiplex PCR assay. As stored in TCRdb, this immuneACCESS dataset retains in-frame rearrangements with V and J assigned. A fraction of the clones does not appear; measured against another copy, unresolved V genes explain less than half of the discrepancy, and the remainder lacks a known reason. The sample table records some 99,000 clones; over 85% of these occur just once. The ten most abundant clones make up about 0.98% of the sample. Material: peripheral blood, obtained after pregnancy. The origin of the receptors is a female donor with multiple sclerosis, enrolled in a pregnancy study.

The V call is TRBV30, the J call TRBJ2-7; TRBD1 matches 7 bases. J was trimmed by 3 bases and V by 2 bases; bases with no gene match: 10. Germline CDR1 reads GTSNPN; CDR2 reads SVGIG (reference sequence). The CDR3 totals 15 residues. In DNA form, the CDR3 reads TGTGCCTGGAGTCCCCTCGACAGGGCCCACTACGAGCAGTACTTC. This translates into CAWSPLDRAHYEQYF.

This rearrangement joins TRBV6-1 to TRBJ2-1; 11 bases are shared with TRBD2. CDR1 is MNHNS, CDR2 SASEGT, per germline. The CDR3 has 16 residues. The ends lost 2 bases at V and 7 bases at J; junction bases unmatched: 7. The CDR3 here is CASSESRLAGGNEQFF. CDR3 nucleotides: TGTGCCAGCAGTGAATCACGTCTAGCGGGAGGAAATGAGCAGTTCTTC.

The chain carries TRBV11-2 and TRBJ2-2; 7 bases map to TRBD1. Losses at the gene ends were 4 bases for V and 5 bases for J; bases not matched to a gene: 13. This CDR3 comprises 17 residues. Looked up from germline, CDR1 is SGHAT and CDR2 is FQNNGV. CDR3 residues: CASSYGVQGSRTGELFF. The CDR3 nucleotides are TGTGCCAGCAGCTATGGGGTACAGGGGTCCAGGACCGGGGAGCTGTTTTTT.

CDR3 amino acids: CASSPLLEVSYEQYF. In nucleotides, the CDR3 is TGCGCCAGCAGCCCGCTCTTGGAGGTTTCCTACGAGCAGTACTTC. V and J are TRBV4-3 and TRBJ2-7, with D perhaps matching TRBD2 (5 bases). CDR3 size: 15 residues. Per germline, CDR1 LGHNA and CDR2 YSLEER. The V end lost 4 bases, the J end lost 1 base, and 14 bases lay between the germline ends.

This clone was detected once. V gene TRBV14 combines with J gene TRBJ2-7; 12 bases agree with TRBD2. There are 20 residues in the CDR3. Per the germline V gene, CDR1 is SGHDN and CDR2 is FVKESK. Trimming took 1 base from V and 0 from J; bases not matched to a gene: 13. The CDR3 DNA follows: TGTGCCAGCAGCCAAGGCCAGACTAGCGGGAGACCCACCCTCTCCTACGAGCAGTACTTC. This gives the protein CASSQGQTSGRPTLSYEQYF.

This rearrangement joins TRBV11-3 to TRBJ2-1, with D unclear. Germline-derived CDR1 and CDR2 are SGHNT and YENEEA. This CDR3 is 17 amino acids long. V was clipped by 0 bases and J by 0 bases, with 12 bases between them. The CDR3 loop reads CASSLDLPTGSYNEQFF. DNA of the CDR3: TGTGCCAGCAGCTTAGATCTCCCTACCGGCTCCTACAATGAGCAGTTCTTC.

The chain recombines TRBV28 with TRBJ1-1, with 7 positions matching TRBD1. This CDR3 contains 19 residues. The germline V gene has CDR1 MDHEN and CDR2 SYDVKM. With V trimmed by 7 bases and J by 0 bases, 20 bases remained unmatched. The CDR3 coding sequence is TGTGCCAGCACCAACAGGGGCTCATTTCCTCGAATAATGAACACTGAAGCTTTCTTT. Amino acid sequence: CASTNRGSFPRIMNTEAFF.

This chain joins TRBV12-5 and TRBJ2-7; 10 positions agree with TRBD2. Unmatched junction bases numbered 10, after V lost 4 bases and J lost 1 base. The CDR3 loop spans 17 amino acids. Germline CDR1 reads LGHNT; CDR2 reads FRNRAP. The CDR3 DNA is TGTGCTAGTGGTTCATCAATTAGCGGGAGGCTTTCCTACGAGCAGTACTTC. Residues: CASGSSISGRLSYEQYF.